Listed here are 27 T cell receptor beta chains from one sample, sequenced in a study of cytomegalovirus exposure and HLA in healthy donors. Amplification used 60 Vbeta primers and 13 Jbeta primers. The table came from immunoSEQ multiplex PCR; TCRdb's copy has only in-frame clones and leaves some out. The data hold 160,000 or so clones, with over 65% observed a single time. Sequencing was carried out using PBMCs. These receptors came from a man aged 18 to 30 in good health and CMV-seropositive.

V and J are TRBV11-2 and TRBJ1-5; the D gene is possibly TRBD1 (5 bases). Germline V CDR1 and CDR2: SGHAT, FQNNGV. The V and J ends lost 1 base and 6 bases respectively, with 7 bases between them. The CDR3 totals 13 residues. CDR3 bases: TGTGCCAGCAGCTTAGGCAGGGCTCAGCCCCAGCATTTT. It encodes CASSLGRAQPQHF.

The chain employs TRBV29-1 and TRBJ2-3; 12 bases agree with TRBD2. CDR3 size: 15 residues. The junction had 2 bases not matched to a gene; V was cut back by 1 base and J by 3 bases. CDR1 is SQVTM, CDR2 ANQGSEA, per germline. For the CDR3, the DNA is TGCAGCGTTGAAGGGACTAGCGGGAAGACAGATACGCAGTATTTT. Protein: CSVEGTSGKTDTQYF.

The CDR3 coding sequence is TGCGCCAGCAGTTGGACAGCCTCCTACGAGCAGTACGTC. This codes for CASSWTASYEQYV. J is TRBJ2-7 and V is TRBV10-2; tentatively, D is TRBD1 (6 bases). CDR1 is WSHSY and CDR2 is SAAADI in the germline V gene. The CDR3 covers 13 residues. Trimming took 5 bases from V and 0 from J, leaving 8 bases between them.

The J gene is TRBJ2-3, the V gene TRBV6-1, with unresolved D. CDR1 is MNHNS, CDR2 SASEGT, per germline. Between the trimmed V and J ends, which lost 4 bases and 1 base, there was a span of 12 bases. This CDR3 spans 15 amino acids. DNA of the CDR3: TGTGCCAGCAGTGCCCAAAGCCCTGGCACAGATACGCAGTATTTT. Translated, it gives CASSAQSPGTDTQYF.

This clone was found once. This chain joins TRBV7-2 and TRBJ2-3; D is ambiguous. Germline V lookup: CDR1 SGHTA, CDR2 FQGNSA. With 5 bases removed from V and 0 bases from J, the gap between germline ends came to 12 bases. CDR3 length: 15 residues. The CDR3 sequence: CASSPFLFSTDTQYF. CDR3 bases: TGTGCCAGCAGCCCTTTTTTGTTTAGCACAGATACGCAGTATTTT.

This clone has only a few counts. The rearrangement joins TRBV6-1 to TRBJ2-7; 7 nucleotides align to TRBD2. V dropped 8 bases and J dropped 2; count of bases not matched to a gene: 6. This CDR3 comprises 13 residues. Germline V lookup: CDR1 MNHNS, CDR2 SASEGT. The CDR3 reads CASSSGLTYEQYV. The DNA of the CDR3 is TGTGCCAGCTCATCGGGACTAACCTACGAGCAGTACGTC.

The rearrangement links TRBV5-1 to TRBJ2-1; weak D call: TRBD1 (6 bases). V shed 0 bases and J shed 2 bases, with 9 bases lying between them. CDR1 and CDR2 (germline): SGHRS, YFSETQ. CDR3 length: 15 amino acids. This CDR3 reads CASSLGQGPYNEQFF. The CDR3, as DNA: TGCGCCAGCAGCTTGGGGCAGGGGCCCTACAATGAGCAGTTCTTC.

The gene calls are TRBV30 and TRBJ2-1, with TRBD2 matching over 9 bases. Trimming removed 1 base from V and 8 bases from J; junction bases left unmatched: 12. Germline loops: CDR1 GTSNPN, CDR2 SVGIG (reference sequence). The CDR3 runs 16 residues. The chain's CDR3 is CAWSAPYSGSWDEQFF. The CDR3 DNA follows: TGTGCCTGGAGTGCCCCGTATAGCGGGAGTTGGGATGAGCAGTTCTTC.

This clone came up a few times. J is TRBJ1-2 and V is TRBV5-1, with D maybe TRBD1 (5 bases). CDR3 length: 13 residues. Germline V lookup: CDR1 SGHRS, CDR2 YFSETQ. V gave up 0 bases and J gave up 7 bases, with 10 bases separating them. The CDR3: CASSLDRMGGYTF. The CDR3 DNA reads as TGCGCCAGCAGCTTGGACAGGATGGGTGGCTACACCTTC.

The CDR3 here is CASTALAGGHNEQFF. The CDR3 DNA follows: TGTGCCAGCACCGCGCTAGCGGGGGGCCACAATGAGCAGTTCTTC. The V and J genes are TRBV6-1 and TRBJ2-1; 11 bases fit TRBD2. In germline, CDR1 is MNHNS, CDR2 SASEGT. The CDR3 is made up of 15 amino acids. V gave up 7 bases and J gave up 5 bases; unmatched junction bases: 7.

The chain uses TRBV11-1 and TRBJ2-1, with 8 positions matching TRBD1. The CDR3 has 15 residues. Trimming removed 0 bases from V and 10 bases from J; junction bases left unmatched: 8. The germline gives CDR1 SGHAT, CDR2 FQDESV (reference sequence). CDR3 in DNA: TGTGCCAGCAGCTTAGCGGGACAGGCTTGGTCGGAGCAGTTCTTC. The encoded protein is CASSLAGQAWSEQFF. The entire variable domain, with the rest obtained from reference TRBV11-1 and TRBJ2-1, is as follows: EAEVAQSPRYKITEKSQAVAFWCDPISGHATLYWYRQILGQGPELLVQFQDESVVDDSQLPKDRFSAERLKGVDSTLKIQPAELGDSAMYLCASSLAGQAWSEQFFGPGTRLTVL.

Turning to this clone: The same CDR3 also results from other DNA sequences found in this sample. The chain uses TRBV18 and TRBJ1-1; possible D gene TRBD1, 5 bases. Germline CDR1 reads KGHSH; CDR2 reads LQKENI. The CDR3 extends over 13 amino acids. Trimming cost V 5 bases and J 3 bases, with 10 bases left between them. The CDR3 DNA follows: TGTGCCAGCTCATGGACGGGGGACACTGAAGCTTTCTTT. It codes for CASSWTGDTEAFF.

The J gene is TRBJ1-2, the V gene TRBV4-1; 9 bases agree with TRBD1. Per germline, CDR1 MGHRA and CDR2 YSYEKL. Trimming cost V 4 bases and J 8 bases; bases outside gene matches: 8. This CDR3 region has 14 residues. As DNA, the CDR3 is TGCGCCAGCAGCCTACAACAGGGGGCCAAGGGCTACACCTTC. Translating it yields CASSLQQGAKGYTF.

The V gene is TRBV7-2, the J gene TRBJ1-5; the D is unclear. Deletions cut 1 base from V and 1 base from J, with 5 bases between. CDR3 length equals 14 residues. Germline V gene sequence: CDR1 SGHTA, CDR2 FQGNSA. CDR3 DNA: TGTGCCAGCAGCTTAGGGCGGAGCAATCAGCCCCAGCATTTT. Amino acids: CASSLGRSNQPQHF.

V is TRBV2 and J is TRBJ1-5, with D unresolved. Trimming stripped 2 bases from V and 3 bases from J, with 17 bases between. The CDR3 runs to 17 residues. Germline V lookup: CDR1 SNHLY, CDR2 FYNNEI. CDR3 sequence reads: CASSENSGGRTNQPQHF. The DNA of the CDR3 is TGTGCCAGCAGTGAAAATTCGGGCGGGCGGACCAATCAGCCCCAGCATTTT.

The V call is TRBV5-4, the J call TRBJ1-2, with TRBD1 identical over 11 bases. The CDR3 length is 16 residues. V was clipped by 5 bases and J by 0 bases; unmatched bases: 6. Germline values: CDR1 SGHNT, CDR2 YYREEE (reference sequence). CDR3 DNA: TGTGCCAGCAGACCTCGGACAGGGGGCTCTAACTATGGCTACACCTTC. Residues: CASRPRTGGSNYGYTF.

In its sample, this clone was seen a few times. This chain joins TRBV19 and TRBJ2-5, with 13 bases identical to TRBD2. Germline V gives CDR1 LNHDA, CDR2 SQIVND (reference sequence). This CDR3 has 17 residues. V trimming: 6 bases; J trimming: 0 bases; junction bases outside the gene matches: 7. This CDR3 is CASSGLAGVGYQETQYF. The CDR3 nucleotides are TGTGCCAGTAGCGGACTAGCGGGAGTTGGGTACCAAGAGACCCAGTACTTC.

This chain joins TRBV30 and TRBJ2-5; tentatively, D is TRBD2 (7 bases). Trimming stripped 0 bases from V and 5 bases from J, with 16 bases between. CDR3 length: 15 residues. The germline CDR1 and CDR2 sequences are GTSNPN and SVGIG (reference sequence). CDR3 sequence: CAWSVGGRPKETQYF. The CDR3 nucleotides read TGTGCCTGGAGTGTGGGGGGGCGTCCCAAGGAGACCCAGTACTTC.

The chain has TRBV9 and TRBJ1-1, with 8 nucleotides matching TRBD1. V lost 0 bases to trimming and J lost 6 bases; unmatched junction nucleotides: 7. CDR3 size: 15 residues. Germline loops: CDR1 SGDLS, CDR2 YYNGEE. CDR3 nucleotide sequence: TGTGCCAGCAGCGTAGTCCCAGGGGGCAGTTCTGAAGCTTTCTTT. Translating it yields CASSVVPGGSSEAFF. The variable domain in full, with the rest retrieved from reference TRBV9 and TRBJ1-1, is DSGVTQTPKHLITATGQRVTLRCSPRSGDLSVYWYQQSLDQGLQFLIQYYNGEERAKGNILERFSAQQFPDLHSELNLSSLELGDSALYFCASSVVPGGSSEAFFGQGTRLTVV.

This clone was counted between two and nine times. The genes are TRBV6-6 and TRBJ1-5, with no clear D. Between the trimmed V and J ends, which lost 8 bases and 5 bases, there was a span of 16 bases. Germline CDR1 MNHNY, CDR2 SVGAGI (reference sequence). This CDR3 comprises 14 residues. CDR3 loop: CASSQGVTYQPQHF. The DNA for the CDR3 is TGTGCCAGCTCCCAAGGAGTGACTTATCAGCCCCAGCATTTT.

This clone was detected once. The gene calls are TRBV5-4 and TRBJ2-7; 7 bases fit TRBD2. J was trimmed by 0 bases and V by 4 bases; bases with no gene match: 7. The CDR3 is made up of 15 amino acids. Germline CDR1 reads SGHNT; CDR2 reads YYREEE (reference sequence). CDR3 loop: CASSPMGGSSYEQYV. As DNA, the CDR3 is TGTGCCAGCAGCCCTATGGGGGGGAGCTCCTACGAGCAGTACGTC.

This chain connects TRBV2 to TRBJ1-6; D might be TRBD1 (6 bases). Germline CDR1 and CDR2: SNHLY and FYNNEI. The V and J ends lost 3 bases and 4 bases respectively, with 10 bases between them. The CDR3 has 15 residues. The CDR3 protein is CASSEITGYNSPLHF. The CDR3 DNA is TGTGCCAGCAGTGAGATAACAGGGTATAATTCACCCCTCCACTTT.

The chain recombines TRBV7-9 with TRBJ1-4; maybe TRBD1 (6 bases). CDR1 and CDR2 from the germline V gene are SEHNR and FQNEAQ (reference sequence). Trimming removed 7 bases from V and 8 bases from J, with 14 bases in between. CDR3 size: 13 residues. The DNA of the CDR3 is TGTGCCAGCACCCTGCAGGGGTCGGAAAAACTGTTTTTT. Translating gives CASTLQGSEKLFF.

In DNA form, the CDR3 reads TGTGCCAGCAGCTTTGTGGTTGGACTAGCGGGAGTACGAGGGGAGCTGTTTTTT. Translating gives CASSFVVGLAGVRGELFF. V usage is TRBV5-6 and J usage is TRBJ2-2; 13 nucleotides match TRBD2. The germline gives CDR1 SGHDT, CDR2 YYEEEE. J was trimmed by 8 bases and V by 2 bases; bases with no gene match: 12. The CDR3 has 18 residues. Variable domain in full (rest from reference TRBV5-6 and TRBJ2-2): DAGVTQSPTHLIKTRGQQVTLRCSPKSGHDTVSWYQQALGQGPQFIFQYYEEEERQRGNFPDRFSGHQFPNYSSELNVNALLLGDSALYLCASSFVVGLAGVRGELFFGEGSRLTVL.

The chain uses TRBV29-1 and TRBJ2-1, with D possibly matching TRBD2 (6 bases). V lost 0 bases, J lost 2 bases, and 8 bases lay in between. The CDR3 runs to 14 residues. Germline V gene data show CDR1 as SQVTM and CDR2 as ANQGSEA. The CDR3 protein is CSVEDGGPYNEQFF. DNA for the CDR3: TGCAGCGTTGAAGACGGGGGACCCTACAATGAGCAGTTCTTC.

The chain carries TRBV7-9 and TRBJ2-1; a possible D gene is TRBD2 (6 bases). Trimming pared 8 bases from V and 4 bases from J, leaving 12 bases between. The germline gives CDR1 SEHNR, CDR2 FQNEAQ (reference sequence). The CDR3 is made up of 13 amino acids. CDR3 residues: CASGGLRYNEQFF. The CDR3 coding sequence is TGTGCCAGCGGGGGACTTCGGTACAATGAGCAGTTCTTC.

The chain couples TRBV4-1 to TRBJ1-1; unclear D gene. V lost 1 base, J lost 0 bases, and 6 bases lay in between. CDR1 is MGHRA, CDR2 YSYEKL, per germline. The CDR3 has 14 amino acids. The chain's CDR3 is CASSQGAMNTEAFF. The CDR3 nucleotides read TGCGCCAGCAGCCAAGGAGCCATGAACACTGAAGCTTTCTTT.